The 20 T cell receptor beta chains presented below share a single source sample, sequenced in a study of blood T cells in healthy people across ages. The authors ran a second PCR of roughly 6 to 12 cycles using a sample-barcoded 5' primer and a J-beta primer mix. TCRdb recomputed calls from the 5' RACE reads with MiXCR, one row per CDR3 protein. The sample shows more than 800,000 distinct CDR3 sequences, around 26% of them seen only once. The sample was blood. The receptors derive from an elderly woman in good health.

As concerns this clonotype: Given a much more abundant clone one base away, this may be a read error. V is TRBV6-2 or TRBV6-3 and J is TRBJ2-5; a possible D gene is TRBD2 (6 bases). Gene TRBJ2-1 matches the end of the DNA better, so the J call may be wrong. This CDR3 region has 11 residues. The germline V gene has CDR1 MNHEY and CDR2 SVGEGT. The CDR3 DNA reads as TGTGCCAGCCTAGGTCGGGAGACCCAGTTCTTC. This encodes CASLGRETQFF.

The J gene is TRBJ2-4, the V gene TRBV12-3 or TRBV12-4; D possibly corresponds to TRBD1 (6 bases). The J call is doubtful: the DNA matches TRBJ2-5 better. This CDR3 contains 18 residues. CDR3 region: CASSLIRPGDPVIETQYF. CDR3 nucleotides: TGTGCCAGCAGTTTAATTCGGCCAGGGGATCCCGTAATAGAGACCCAGTACTTC.

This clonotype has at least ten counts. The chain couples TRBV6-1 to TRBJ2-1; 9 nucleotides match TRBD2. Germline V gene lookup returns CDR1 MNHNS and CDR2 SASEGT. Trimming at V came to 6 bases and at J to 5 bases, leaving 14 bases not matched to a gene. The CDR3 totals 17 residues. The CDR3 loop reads CASSPGLATRRDNEQFF. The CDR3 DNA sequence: TGTGCCAGCAGCCCGGGACTAGCAACTAGGAGGGACAATGAGCAGTTCTTC.

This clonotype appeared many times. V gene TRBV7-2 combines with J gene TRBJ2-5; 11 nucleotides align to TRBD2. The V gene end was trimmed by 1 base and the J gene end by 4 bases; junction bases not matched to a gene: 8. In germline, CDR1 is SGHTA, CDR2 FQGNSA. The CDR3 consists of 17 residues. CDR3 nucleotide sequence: TGTGCCAGCAGCTTAGTTGTAGCGGGGGGGCCTGGAGAGACCCAGTACTTC. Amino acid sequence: CASSLVVAGGPGETQYF.

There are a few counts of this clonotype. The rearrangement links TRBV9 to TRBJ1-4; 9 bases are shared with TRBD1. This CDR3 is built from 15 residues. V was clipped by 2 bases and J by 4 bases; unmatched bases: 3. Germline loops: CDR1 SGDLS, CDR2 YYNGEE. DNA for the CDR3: TGTGCCAGCAGCGTGGGACAGGGACTTAATGAAAAACTGTTTTTT. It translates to CASSVGQGLNEKLFF.

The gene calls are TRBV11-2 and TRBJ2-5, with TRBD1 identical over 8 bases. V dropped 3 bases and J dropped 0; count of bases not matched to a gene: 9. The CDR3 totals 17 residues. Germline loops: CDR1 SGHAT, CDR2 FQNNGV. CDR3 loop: CASSFGQGKGYQETQYF. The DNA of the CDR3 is TGTGCCAGCAGCTTTGGACAGGGAAAGGGCTACCAAGAGACCCAGTACTTC.

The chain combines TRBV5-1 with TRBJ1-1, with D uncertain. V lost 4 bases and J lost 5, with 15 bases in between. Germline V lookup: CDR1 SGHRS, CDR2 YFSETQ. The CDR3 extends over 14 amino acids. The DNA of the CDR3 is TGCGCCAGCAGCGTCGAGCGCGGCTCTACTGAAGCTTTCTTT. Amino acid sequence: CASSVERGSTEAFF. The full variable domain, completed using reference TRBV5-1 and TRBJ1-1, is KAGVTQTPRYLIKTRGQQVTLSCSPISGHRSVSWYQQTPGQGLQFLFEYFSETQRNKGNFPGRFSGRQFSNSRSEMNVSTLELGDSALYLCASSVERGSTEAFFGQGTRLTVV.

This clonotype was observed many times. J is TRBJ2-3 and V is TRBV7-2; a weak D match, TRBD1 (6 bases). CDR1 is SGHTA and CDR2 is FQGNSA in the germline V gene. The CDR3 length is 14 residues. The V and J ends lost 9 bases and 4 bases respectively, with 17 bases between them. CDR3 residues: CAREKPEGADTQYF. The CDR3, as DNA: TGTGCCAGGGAAAAACCTGAGGGGGCAGATACGCAGTATTTT.

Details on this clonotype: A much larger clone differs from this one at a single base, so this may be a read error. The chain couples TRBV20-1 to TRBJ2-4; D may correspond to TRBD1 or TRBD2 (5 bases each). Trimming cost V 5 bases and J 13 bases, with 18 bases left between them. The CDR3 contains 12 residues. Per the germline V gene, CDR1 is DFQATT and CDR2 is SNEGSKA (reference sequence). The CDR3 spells CSAAPDSGGQYF. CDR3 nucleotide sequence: TGCAGTGCTGCCCCCGACAGTGGCGGGCAGTACTTC.

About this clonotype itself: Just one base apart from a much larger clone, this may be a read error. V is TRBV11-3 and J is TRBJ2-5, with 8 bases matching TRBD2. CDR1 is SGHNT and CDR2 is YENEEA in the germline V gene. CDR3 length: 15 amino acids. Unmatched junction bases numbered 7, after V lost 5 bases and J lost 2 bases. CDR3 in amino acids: CASSPSGGSQETQYF. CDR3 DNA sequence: TGTGCCAGCAGCCCCAGCGGGGGATCTCAAGAGACCCAGTACTTC.

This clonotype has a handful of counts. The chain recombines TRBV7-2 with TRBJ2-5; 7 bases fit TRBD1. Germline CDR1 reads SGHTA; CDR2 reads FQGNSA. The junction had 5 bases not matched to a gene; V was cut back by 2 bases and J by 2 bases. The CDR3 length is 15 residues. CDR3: CASSLSVTGQETQYF. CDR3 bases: TGTGCCAGCAGCTTATCGGTGACAGGGCAAGAGACCCAGTACTTC. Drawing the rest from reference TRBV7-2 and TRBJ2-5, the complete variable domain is GAGVSQSPSNKVTEKGKDVELRCDPISGHTALYWYRQSLGQGLEFLIYFQGNSAPDKSGLPSDRFSAERTGGSVSTLTIQRTQQEDSAVYLCASSLSVTGQETQYFGPGTRLLVL.

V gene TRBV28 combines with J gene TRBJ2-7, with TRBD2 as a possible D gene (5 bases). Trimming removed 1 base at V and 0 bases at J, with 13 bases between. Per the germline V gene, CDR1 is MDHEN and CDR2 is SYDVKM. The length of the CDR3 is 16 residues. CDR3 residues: CASSLSGSLLSYEQYF. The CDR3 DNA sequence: TGTGCCAGCAGTTTATCGGGGTCCCTCCTCTCCTACGAGCAGTACTTC.

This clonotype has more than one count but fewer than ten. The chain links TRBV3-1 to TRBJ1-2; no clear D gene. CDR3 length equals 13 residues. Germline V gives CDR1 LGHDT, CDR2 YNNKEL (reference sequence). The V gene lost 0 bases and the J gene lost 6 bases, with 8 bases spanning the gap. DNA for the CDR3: TGTGCCAGCAGCCAAGAGGGTGGTGATGGCTACACCTTC. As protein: CASSQEGGDGYTF. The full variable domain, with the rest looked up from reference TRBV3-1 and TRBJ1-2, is DTAVSQTPKYLVTQMGNDKSIKCEQNLGHDTMYWYKQDSKKFLKIMFSYNNKELIINETVPNRFSPKSPDKAHLNLHINSLELGDSAVYFCASSQEGGDGYTFGSGTRLTVV.

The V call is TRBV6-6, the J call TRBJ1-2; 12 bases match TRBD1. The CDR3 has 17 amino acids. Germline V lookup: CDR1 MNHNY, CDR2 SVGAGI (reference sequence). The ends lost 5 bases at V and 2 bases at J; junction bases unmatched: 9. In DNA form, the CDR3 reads TGTGCCAGCAGTCCTCCGGGACAGGGGGCCCCAAACTATGGCTACACCTTC. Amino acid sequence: CASSPPGQGAPNYGYTF.

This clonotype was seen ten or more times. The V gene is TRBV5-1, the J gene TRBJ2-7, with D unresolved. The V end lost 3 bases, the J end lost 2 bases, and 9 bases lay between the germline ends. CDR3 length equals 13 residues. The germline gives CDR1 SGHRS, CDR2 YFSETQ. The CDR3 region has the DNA TGCGCCAGCAGCTCCTTGGGTACCTACGAGCAGTACTTC. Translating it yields CASSSLGTYEQYF.

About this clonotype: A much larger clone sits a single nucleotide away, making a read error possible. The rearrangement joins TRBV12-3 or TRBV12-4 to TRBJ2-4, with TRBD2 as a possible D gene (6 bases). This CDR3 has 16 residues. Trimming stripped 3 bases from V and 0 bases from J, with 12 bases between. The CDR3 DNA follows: TGTGCCAGCAGTTTGGAGGGCAGTTTAGCCAAAAACATTCAGTACTTC. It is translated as CASSLEGSLAKNIQYF.

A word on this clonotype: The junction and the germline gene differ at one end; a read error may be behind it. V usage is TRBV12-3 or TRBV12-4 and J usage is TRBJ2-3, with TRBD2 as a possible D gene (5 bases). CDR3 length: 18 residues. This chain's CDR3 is CASSRAGVKAVSADAQYF. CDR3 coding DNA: TGTGCCAGCAGTCGGGCCGGGGTGAAGGCCGTGAGCGCAGATGCGCAGTATTTT.

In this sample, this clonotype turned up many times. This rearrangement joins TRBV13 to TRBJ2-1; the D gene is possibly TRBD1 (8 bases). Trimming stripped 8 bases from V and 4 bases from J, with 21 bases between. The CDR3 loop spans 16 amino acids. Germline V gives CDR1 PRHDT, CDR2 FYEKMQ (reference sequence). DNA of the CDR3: TGTGCCAGCGGGAGGACAGGGAGGGTGGATTACAATGAGCAGTTCTTC. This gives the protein CASGRTGRVDYNEQFF.

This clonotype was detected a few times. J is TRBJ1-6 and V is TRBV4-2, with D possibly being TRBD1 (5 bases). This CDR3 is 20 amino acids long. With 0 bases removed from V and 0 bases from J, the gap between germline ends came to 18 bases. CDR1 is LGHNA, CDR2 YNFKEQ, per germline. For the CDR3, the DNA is TGTGCCAGCAGCCAAGAACGATGGGGCCTGCAAAGCTCCTATAATTCACCCCTCCACTTT. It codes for CASSQERWGLQSSYNSPLHF.

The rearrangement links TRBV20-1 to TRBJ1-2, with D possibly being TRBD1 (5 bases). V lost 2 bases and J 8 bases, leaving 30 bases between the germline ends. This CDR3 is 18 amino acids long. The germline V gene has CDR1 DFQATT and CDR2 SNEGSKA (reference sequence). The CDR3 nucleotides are TGCAGTGCTAGACGTATACTAAACCGGGATCCTACTTCAGGGGGCTACACCTTC. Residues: CSARRILNRDPTSGGYTF.